The 24 T cell receptor beta chains below all came from one sample that was sequenced in a study of CD8 T cells in acute hepatitis C reinfection. Time point: naive CD8 control sorted from an acute-time-point sample. TCRdb's copy holds only in-frame clones and misses some; the assay was immunoSEQ multiplex PCR. This table has approximately 39,000 clones, approximately 87% appearing once. Sequences were obtained from naive CD8+ T cells from PBMCs. The source is a man aged 25-40 years with chronic hepatitis C.

The J gene is TRBJ2-1, the V gene TRBV4-2, with D perhaps assigned TRBD1 or TRBD2 (6 bases each). The CDR3 is made up of 18 amino acids. The V end lost 0 bases, the J end lost 0 bases, and 15 bases lay between the germline ends. Germline CDR1 reads LGHNA; CDR2 reads YNFKEQ. DNA of the CDR3: TGTGCCAGCAGCCAAGAACTTGGAGGGGGTTACTCCTACAATGAGCAGTTCTTC. Encoded protein: CASSQELGGGYSYNEQFF.

The CDR3 loop is CASSFLGAKEGYTF. The CDR3 DNA is TGTGCCAGCAGCTTCCTGGGGGCAAAGGAGGGCTACACCTTC. The chain is built from TRBV7-9 and TRBJ1-2, with a weak D call TRBD1 (6 bases). Germline V lookup: CDR1 SEHNR, CDR2 FQNEAQ (reference sequence). Between the trimmed V and J ends, which lost 3 bases and 8 bases, there was a span of 16 bases. This CDR3 has 14 amino acids.

This clone appeared once. This CDR3 reads CASTELGGGDWYGYTF. The CDR3 coding sequence is TGTGCCAGCACCGAACTGGGGGGGGGTGATTGGTATGGCTACACCTTC. The V call is TRBV6-6, the J call TRBJ1-2; maybe TRBD1 (5 bases). Germline V gives CDR1 MNHNY, CDR2 SVGAGI (reference sequence). This CDR3 contains 16 residues. Trimming pared 7 bases from V and 5 bases from J, leaving 23 bases between.

The chain employs TRBV6-6 and TRBJ2-5; TRBD1 is a possible D gene (5 bases). Trimming left V 2 bases short and J 2 bases short, with 6 bases between. The CDR3 is 13 residues long. Germline V gene sequence: CDR1 MNHNY, CDR2 SVGAGI (reference sequence). The CDR3 here is CASSYGAQETQYF. The CDR3 coding sequence is TGTGCCAGCAGTTACGGGGCTCAAGAGACCCAGTACTTC.

The chain recombines TRBV7-6 with TRBJ1-1, with 10 bases aligning to TRBD1. V shed 4 bases and J 0 bases; nucleotides not matched to a gene: 8. CDR3 length: 17 amino acids. Looked up from germline, CDR1 is SGHVS and CDR2 is FNYEAQ. CDR3 region: CASSSRDRGYMNTEAFF. DNA of the CDR3: TGTGCCAGCAGCTCCCGGGACAGGGGATATATGAACACTGAAGCTTTCTTT. Drawing the rest from reference TRBV7-6 and TRBJ1-1, the complete variable domain is GAGVSQSPRYKVTKRGQDVALRCDPISGHVSLYWYRQALGQGPEFLTYFNYEAQQDKSGLPNDRFSAERPEGSISTLTIQRTEQRDSAMYRCASSSRDRGYMNTEAFFGQGTRLTVV.

In this sample, this clone turned up once. This chain joins TRBV13 and TRBJ2-2, with D hard to call. The length of the CDR3 is 14 residues. The ends were cut back, 1 base at V and 2 bases at J, with 5 bases in the middle. Germline V gene lookup returns CDR1 PRHDT and CDR2 FYEKMQ (reference sequence). The CDR3 region is CASSLDLNTGELFF. The CDR3 nucleotides are TGTGCCAGCAGCTTAGACCTTAACACCGGGGAGCTGTTTTTT. Together with reference TRBV13 and TRBJ2-2, the CDR3 gives the full variable domain: AAGVIQSPRHLIKEKRETATLKCYPIPRHDTVYWYQQGPGQDPQFLISFYEKMQSDKGSIPDRFSAQQFSDYHSELNMSSLELGDSALYFCASSLDLNTGELFFGEGSRLTVL.

The CDR3 is CASSLEDNYEQYF. CDR3 DNA: TGTGCCAGCAGCTTAGAAGATAACTACGAGCAGTACTTC. V gene TRBV7-9 combines with J gene TRBJ2-7, with D unclear. Trimming took off 1 base at V and 3 bases at J, with 7 bases between the two ends. The CDR3 runs 13 residues. CDR1 is SEHNR and CDR2 is FQNEAQ in the germline V gene (reference sequence). The full variable domain, rest sourced from reference TRBV7-9 and TRBJ2-7, is DTGVSQNPRHKITKRGQNVTFRCDPISEHNRLYWYRQTLGQGPEFLTYFQNEAQLEKSRLLSDRFSAERPKGSFSTLEIQRTEQGDSAMYLCASSLEDNYEQYFGPGTRLTVT.

This chain uses TRBV6-1 with TRBJ2-1, with D possibly being TRBD2 (5 bases). The CDR3 covers 11 residues. The ends were cut back, 4 bases at V and 15 bases at J, with 13 bases in the middle. CDR1 and CDR2 from the germline V gene are MNHNS and SASEGT. Here the CDR3 DNA reads TGTGCCAGCAGTGTGGGAGAATCCCCGTTCTTC. Translation: CASSVGESPFF.

The chain carries TRBV7-3 and TRBJ2-7; 10 bases are a match to TRBD2. CDR3 size: 15 residues. V was clipped by 1 base and J by 3 bases; unmatched bases: 3. The germline V gene has CDR1 SGHTA and CDR2 FQGTGA. DNA of the CDR3: TGTGCCAGCAGCTTAATAGCGGGAGGTTACTACGAGCAGTACTTC. Its protein is CASSLIAGGYYEQYF.

The chain uses TRBV7-3 and TRBJ2-7; 12 positions match TRBD2. The V segment lost 5 bases and the J segment 6 bases; nucleotides outside the gene matches: 14. The germline V gene encodes CDR1 SGHTA and CDR2 FQGTGA. The CDR3 consists of 17 residues. CDR3 loop: CASSPRLWASGGAEQYF. Here the CDR3 DNA reads TGTGCCAGCAGCCCCCGATTATGGGCTAGCGGGGGGGCCGAGCAGTACTTC.

This chain links TRBV7-9 with TRBJ2-5; 8 bases line up with TRBD2. This CDR3 contains 16 residues. V shed 4 bases, J shed 1 base, and the junction held 8 bases outside the gene matches. Germline values: CDR1 SEHNR, CDR2 FQNEAQ (reference sequence). The CDR3 spells CASSSLLADFQETQYF. DNA for the CDR3: TGTGCCAGCAGCTCATTACTAGCGGATTTCCAAGAGACCCAGTACTTC. Full variable domain (outside the CDR3, taken from reference TRBV7-9 and TRBJ2-5): DTGVSQNPRHKITKRGQNVTFRCDPISEHNRLYWYRQTLGQGPEFLTYFQNEAQLEKSRLLSDRFSAERPKGSFSTLEIQRTEQGDSAMYLCASSSLLADFQETQYFGPGTRLLVL.

The chain couples TRBV19 to TRBJ1-5; TRBD1 is a possible D gene (5 bases). Germline V CDR1 and CDR2: LNHDA, SQIVND (reference sequence). The ends were cut back, 6 bases at V and 2 bases at J, with 8 bases in the middle. The CDR3 length is 13 residues. The chain's CDR3 is CASRGRGNQPQHF. The CDR3 region has the DNA TGTGCCAGTAGGGGACGGGGCAATCAGCCCCAGCATTTT.

This rearrangement joins TRBV11-2 to TRBJ2-1; 7 bases align to TRBD1. This CDR3 contains 18 residues. Germline V gene sequence: CDR1 SGHAT, CDR2 FQNNGV. After removal of 0 bases from V and 4 bases from J, the junction contained 12 bases not matched to a gene. DNA for the CDR3: TGTGCCAGCAGCTTAGAACCGGGACAGACCATTAATTACAATGAGCAGTTCTTC. It is translated as CASSLEPGQTINYNEQFF.

The gene calls are TRBV7-9 and TRBJ1-2; 7 positions agree with TRBD1. Germline assignment: CDR1 SEHNR and CDR2 FQNEAQ (reference sequence). Germline trimming cut 5 bases from V and 2 bases from J; bases unmatched to any gene: 5. The CDR3 runs to 14 residues. For the CDR3, the DNA is TGTGCCAGCAGCCCCACGACAGGGAACTATGGCTACACCTTC. Its protein product is CASSPTTGNYGYTF.

This chain uses TRBV7-9 with TRBJ1-1; the D gene is possibly TRBD1 (5 bases). V lost 7 bases and J 1 base, leaving 13 bases between the germline ends. Germline V gene sequence: CDR1 SEHNR, CDR2 FQNEAQ (reference sequence). This CDR3 is 14 amino acids long. In DNA form, the CDR3 reads TGTGCCAGCACAGGGTGGAAGGGGAACACTGAAGCTTTCTTT. This codes for CASTGWKGNTEAFF.

This clone was found once. This rearrangement joins TRBV29-1 to TRBJ1-2; D not resolved. Germline CDR1 is SQVTM and CDR2 is ANQGSEA. The CDR3 is 14 residues long. V was trimmed by 0 bases and J by 2 bases, leaving 10 bases between them. Here the CDR3 reads CSVEEAQTNYGYTF. Here the CDR3 DNA reads TGCAGCGTTGAAGAGGCACAGACAAACTATGGCTACACCTTC.

A few counts support this clone. The chain is built from TRBV4-3 and TRBJ1-6; no reliable D call. Germline V gene sequence: CDR1 LGHNA, CDR2 YSLEER. V was shortened by 4 bases and J by 10 bases, with 14 bases between the two germline ends. CDR3 length equals 14 residues. The CDR3 coding sequence is TGCGCCAGCAGCCCAGTGGGCAATACATCACCCCTCCACTTT. It specifies CASSPVGNTSPLHF.

The chain combines TRBV4-1 with TRBJ1-1; TRBD1 agrees at 11 bases. The length of the CDR3 is 12 residues. CDR1 and CDR2 from the germline V gene are MGHRA and YSYEKL. V trimming: 10 bases; J trimming: 7 bases; junction bases outside the gene matches: 5. This CDR3 reads CATGTGGNEAFF. CDR3 in DNA: TGCGCCACCGGGACAGGGGGTAATGAAGCTTTCTTT.

This clone came up once. Here the CDR3 DNA reads TGTGCCAGCAAAACGGGGTACGGCGGGGAGCTGTTTTTT. Its protein is CASKTGYGGELFF. This rearrangement joins TRBV7-2 to TRBJ2-2; tentative D call: TRBD2 (5 bases). The CDR3 extends over 13 amino acids. Germline CDR1 SGHTA, CDR2 FQGNSA. The germline V and J ends were trimmed by 7 bases and 7 bases, with 13 bases remaining between them.

The CDR3 DNA reads TGTGCCAGCAGCCAAGAACCCGGGGGTTACTACGAGCAGTACTTC. Translated, it gives CASSQEPGGYYEQYF. V usage is TRBV14 and J usage is TRBJ2-7; a weak D match, TRBD2 (6 bases). Germline CDR1 and CDR2: SGHDN and FVKESK. There are 15 residues in the CDR3. V was cut by 0 bases and J by 3 bases, with 12 bases left in between.

The chain is built from TRBV7-8 and TRBJ2-7; D ambiguous. The CDR3 runs to 11 residues. Trimming stripped 5 bases from V and 4 bases from J, with 6 bases between. Germline lookup yields CDR1 SGHVS and CDR2 FQNEAQ. This chain's CDR3 is CASSLNYEQYF. In DNA form, the CDR3 reads TGTGCCAGCAGCCTAAATTACGAGCAGTACTTC. Combining the CDR3 with reference TRBV7-8 and TRBJ2-7 gives the whole variable domain GAGVSQSPRYKVAKRGQDVALRCDPISGHVSLFWYQQALGQGPEFLTYFQNEAQLDKSGLPSDRFFAERPEGSVSTLKIQRTQQEDSAVYLCASSLNYEQYFGPGTRLTVT.

V gene TRBV28 combines with J gene TRBJ2-7; no reliable D call. CDR3 length equals 12 residues. In germline, CDR1 is MDHEN, CDR2 SYDVKM. The V end was cut by 6 bases, the J end by 0 bases, with 6 bases between. CDR3 protein: CASRDFSYEQYF. The CDR3 DNA reads TGTGCCAGCAGGGATTTCTCCTACGAGCAGTACTTC.

This chain connects TRBV2 to TRBJ1-4; TRBD1 is a possible D gene (6 bases). Per germline, CDR1 SNHLY and CDR2 FYNNEI. The CDR3 runs 13 residues. This chain's CDR3 is CAAGVATNEKLFF. CDR3 DNA sequence: TGTGCAGCAGGGGTAGCAACTAATGAAAAACTGTTTTTT.

This clone was recorded only once. The chain combines TRBV6-1 with TRBJ2-3, with unresolved D. Between the trimmed V and J ends, which lost 6 bases and 6 bases, there was a span of 13 bases. The CDR3 consists of 13 residues. Germline CDR1 and CDR2: MNHNS and SASEGT. The CDR3 is CASRIPIGDTQYF. In DNA form, the CDR3 reads TGTGCCAGCAGGATCCCGATCGGCGATACGCAGTATTTT.